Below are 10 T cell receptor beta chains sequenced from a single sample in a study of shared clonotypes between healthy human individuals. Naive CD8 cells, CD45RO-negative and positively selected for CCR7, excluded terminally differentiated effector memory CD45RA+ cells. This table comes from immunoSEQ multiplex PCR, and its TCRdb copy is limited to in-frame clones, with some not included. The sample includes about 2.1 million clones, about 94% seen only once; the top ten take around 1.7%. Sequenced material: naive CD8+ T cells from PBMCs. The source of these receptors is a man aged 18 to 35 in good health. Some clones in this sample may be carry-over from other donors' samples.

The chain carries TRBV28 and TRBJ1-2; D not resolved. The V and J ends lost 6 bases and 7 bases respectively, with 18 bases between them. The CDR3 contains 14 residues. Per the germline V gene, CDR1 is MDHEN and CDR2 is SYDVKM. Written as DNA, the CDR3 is TGTGCCAGCAGATGGCCCGGCGGTTTGGTTGGCTACACCTTC. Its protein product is CASRWPGGLVGYTF.

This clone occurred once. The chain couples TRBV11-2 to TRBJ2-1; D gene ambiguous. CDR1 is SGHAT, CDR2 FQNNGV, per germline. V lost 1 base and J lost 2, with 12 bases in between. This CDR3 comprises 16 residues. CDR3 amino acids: CASSLGVTPPYNEQFF. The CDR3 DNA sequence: TGTGCCAGCAGCTTAGGTGTTACTCCACCCTACAATGAGCAGTTCTTC.

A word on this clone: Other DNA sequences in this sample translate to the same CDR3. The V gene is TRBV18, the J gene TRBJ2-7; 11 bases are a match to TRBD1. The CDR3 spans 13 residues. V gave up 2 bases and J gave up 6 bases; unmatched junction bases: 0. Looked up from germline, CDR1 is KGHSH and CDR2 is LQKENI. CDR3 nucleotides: TGTGCCAGCTCACCAGGGACAGGGGGCGAGCAGTACTTC. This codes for CASSPGTGGEQYF.

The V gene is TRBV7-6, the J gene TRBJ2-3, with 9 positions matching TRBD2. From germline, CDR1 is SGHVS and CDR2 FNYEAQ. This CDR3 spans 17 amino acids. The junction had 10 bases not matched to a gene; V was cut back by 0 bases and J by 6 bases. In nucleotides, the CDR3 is TGTGCCAGCAGCTTAGCCCTAAGTAGCGGGAGCATGGATACGCAGTATTTT. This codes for CASSLALSSGSMDTQYF.

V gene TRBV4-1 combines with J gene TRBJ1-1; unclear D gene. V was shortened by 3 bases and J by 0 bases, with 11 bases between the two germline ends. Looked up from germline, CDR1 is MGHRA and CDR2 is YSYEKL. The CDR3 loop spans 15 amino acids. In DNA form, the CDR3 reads TGCGCCAGCAGCCAGGCTTCCGGCTTGAACACTGAAGCTTTCTTT. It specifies CASSQASGLNTEAFF.

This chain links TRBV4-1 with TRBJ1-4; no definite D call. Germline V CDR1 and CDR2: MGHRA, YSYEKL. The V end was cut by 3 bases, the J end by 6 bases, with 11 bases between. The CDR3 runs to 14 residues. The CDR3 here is CASSQNLSHEKLFF. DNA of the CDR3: TGCGCCAGCAGCCAGAATCTATCTCATGAAAAACTGTTTTTT.

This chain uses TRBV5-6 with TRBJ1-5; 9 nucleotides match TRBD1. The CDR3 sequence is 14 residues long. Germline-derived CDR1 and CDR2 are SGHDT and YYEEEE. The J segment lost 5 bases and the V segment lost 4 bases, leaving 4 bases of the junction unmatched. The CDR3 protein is CASSLQGAHQPQHF. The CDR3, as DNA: TGTGCCAGCAGCCTACAGGGGGCTCATCAGCCCCAGCATTTT. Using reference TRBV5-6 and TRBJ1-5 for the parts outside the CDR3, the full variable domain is DAGVTQSPTHLIKTRGQQVTLRCSPKSGHDTVSWYQQALGQGPQFIFQYYEEEERQRGNFPDRFSGHQFPNYSSELNVNALLLGDSALYLCASSLQGAHQPQHFGDGTRLSIL.

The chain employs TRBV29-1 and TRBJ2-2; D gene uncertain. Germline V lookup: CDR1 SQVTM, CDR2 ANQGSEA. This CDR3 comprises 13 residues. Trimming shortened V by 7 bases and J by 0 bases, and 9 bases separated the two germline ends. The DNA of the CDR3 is TGCAGCGGGACGATCGCGAACACCGGGGAGCTGTTTTTT. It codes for CSGTIANTGELFF.

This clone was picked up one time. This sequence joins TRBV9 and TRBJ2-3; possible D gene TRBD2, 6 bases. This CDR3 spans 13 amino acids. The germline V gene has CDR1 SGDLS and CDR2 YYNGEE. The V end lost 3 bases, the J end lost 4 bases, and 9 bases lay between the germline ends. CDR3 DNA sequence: TGTGCCAGCAGCGGACTAGGCCCAGATACGCAGTATTTT. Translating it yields CASSGLGPDTQYF.

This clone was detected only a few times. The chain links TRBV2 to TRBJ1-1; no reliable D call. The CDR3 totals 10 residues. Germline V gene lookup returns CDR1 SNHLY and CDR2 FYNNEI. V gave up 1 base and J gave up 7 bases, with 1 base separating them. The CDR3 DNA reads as TGTGCCAGCAGTGAAGGTGAAGCTTTCTTT. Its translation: CASSEGEAFF.